Listed here are 12 T cell receptor beta chains from one sample, sequenced in a study of T cell responses to AZD1222 COVID-19 vaccine. Produced via immunoSEQ multiplex PCR; TCRdb's table is partial and in-frame only. The table lists roughly 150,000 clones, around 86% of them singletons. Source: peripheral blood, taken 28 days after the second AZD1222 dose. All receptors derive from an adult who received the AZD1222 COVID-19 vaccine.

The chain recombines TRBV19 with TRBJ2-2; TRBD2 matches at 14 bases. This CDR3 has 15 amino acids. Losses at the gene ends were 6 bases for V and 6 bases for J; bases not matched to a gene: 3. Per germline, CDR1 LNHDA and CDR2 SQIVND (reference sequence). The CDR3 here is CASRGLAGGAGELFF. The CDR3 DNA reads as TGTGCCAGTAGAGGACTAGCGGGAGGAGCCGGGGAGCTGTTTTTT.

The chain has TRBV23-1 and TRBJ2-7; TRBD2 matches at 9 bases. TRBV23-1 is classed as an ORF, of uncertain function. This CDR3 spans 18 amino acids. After removal of 0 bases from V and 6 bases from J, the junction contained 15 bases not matched to a gene. CDR3 nucleotides: TGCGCCAGCAGTCAATCGAGGATGAAGCGGGGGGAGGATTGCGAGCAGTACTTC. Translation gives CASSQSRMKRGEDCEQYF.

The rearrangement joins TRBV19 to TRBJ1-2, with D maybe TRBD1 (6 bases). Germline V CDR1 and CDR2: LNHDA, SQIVND (reference sequence). V was trimmed by 5 bases and J by 4 bases, leaving 14 bases between them. The CDR3 length is 14 residues. CDR3 protein: CASSGRTEAYGYTF. The CDR3 nucleotides read TGTGCCAGTAGTGGAAGGACAGAAGCCTATGGCTACACCTTC.

This sequence joins TRBV9 and TRBJ1-2, with TRBD1 matching 7 bases. V shed 4 bases and J 2 bases; nucleotides not matched to a gene: 11. The CDR3 sequence is 16 residues long. The germline V gene has CDR1 SGDLS and CDR2 YYNGEE. DNA for the CDR3: TGTGCCAGCAGCCAACAAGGCAGGGGGGGAAACTATGGCTACACCTTC. This codes for CASSQQGRGGNYGYTF.

The rearrangement joins TRBV28 to TRBJ1-5, with D tentatively TRBD1 (5 bases). CDR3 size: 17 residues. Trimming stripped 4 bases from V and 2 bases from J, with 18 bases between. Germline V gene data show CDR1 as MDHEN and CDR2 as SYDVKM. CDR3 sequence (DNA): TGTGCCAGCAGTTATACTGGGCAGGGCCTTGGCAATCAGCCCCAGCATTTT. It is translated as CASSYTGQGLGNQPQHF.

J is TRBJ1-1 and V is TRBV5-6; D remains unclear. This CDR3 region has 15 residues. V was shortened by 1 base and J by 0 bases, with 10 bases between the two germline ends. From germline, CDR1 is SGHDT and CDR2 YYEEEE. In DNA, the CDR3 is TGTGCCAGCAGCTTGAAGAGGCTTGTGAACACTGAAGCTTTCTTT. It yields the protein CASSLKRLVNTEAFF.

This clone came up a few times. The J gene is TRBJ1-4, the V gene TRBV5-1; 10 bases match TRBD1. The CDR3 sequence is 17 residues long. The junction had 10 bases not matched to a gene; V was cut back by 0 bases and J by 8 bases. From germline, CDR1 is SGHRS and CDR2 YFSETQ. This CDR3 reads CASSLETLGTGVEKLFF. CDR3 DNA: TGCGCCAGCAGCTTGGAAACCTTGGGGACAGGGGTCGAAAAACTGTTTTTT.

V gene TRBV7-9 combines with J gene TRBJ2-3, with a tentative D call TRBD1 (6 bases). Trimming cost V 2 bases and J 0 bases, with 9 bases left between them. CDR3 length: 15 amino acids. CDR1 and CDR2 (germline): SEHNR, FQNEAQ (reference sequence). CDR3: CASSLTGLSTDTQYF. CDR3 DNA: TGTGCCAGCAGCTTAACAGGGTTGAGCACAGATACGCAGTATTTT.

V is TRBV14 and J is TRBJ2-1; TRBD1 matches at 7 bases. The CDR3 sequence is 14 residues long. V shed 0 bases and J 14 bases; nucleotides not matched to a gene: 10. The germline V gene has CDR1 SGHDN and CDR2 FVKESK. CDR3 bases: TGTGCCAGCAGCCAAGATCTTCAGGTACAGGGGAAGTTCTTC. Translated, it gives CASSQDLQVQGKFF.

This clone was detected once. The gene calls are TRBV5-6 and TRBJ2-5; weak D call: TRBD2 (5 bases). Germline V CDR1 and CDR2: SGHDT, YYEEEE. V was cut by 3 bases and J by 4 bases, with 16 bases left in between. The CDR3 is 15 residues long. The CDR3 reads CASSSGSVVRETQYF. CDR3 DNA: TGTGCCAGCAGCTCTGGGAGCGTCGTTCGAGAGACCCAGTACTTC.

The J gene is TRBJ2-3, the V gene TRBV7-2; D is possibly TRBD2 (6 bases). This CDR3 contains 14 residues. Germline CDR1 is SGHTA and CDR2 is FQGNSA. V was cut by 6 bases and J by 5 bases, with 15 bases left in between. The CDR3 nucleotides read TGTGCCAGCAGTCTCGGCGCGGGGAAAGATACGCAGTATTTT. This sequence encodes CASSLGAGKDTQYF.

The genes are TRBV3-1 (or the pseudogene TRBV3-2) and TRBJ2-1, with a possible D match to TRBD2 (5 bases). This CDR3 has 14 amino acids. V lost 4 bases to trimming and J lost 8 bases, with 15 bases between them. CDR1 is LGHDT and CDR2 is YNNKEL in the germline V gene (reference sequence). DNA for the CDR3: TGTGCCAGCAGCCCCCGGGGAGAGGCCCATGAGCAGTTCTTC. It specifies CASSPRGEAHEQFF.